These 5 T cell receptor beta chains share one sample of origin, sequenced in a study of Ad26.COV2.S vaccination and SARS-CoV-2 variants. Treatment reported: some 20 received Ad26.COV2.S at low or high dose, single or two shots; about 5 received placebo; per-sample allocation not given. Samples came from day 63 after the first vaccine or placebo injection. Using immunoSEQ multiplex PCR, the repertoire was profiled, and TCRdb retains in-frame clones only, with some absent. The repertoire holds 400,000 to 450,000 clones, with 75% to 95% as singletons. The specimen comprised peripheral blood, sampled in a trial of Ad26.COV2.S vaccine versus placebo. Every receptor here comes from a person aged 18-65 years who received the Ad26.COV2.S COVID-19 vaccine or a placebo.

The chain uses TRBV24-1 and TRBJ2-2; D ambiguous. This CDR3 spans 12 amino acids. Germline V gene sequence: CDR1 KGHDR, CDR2 SFDVKD. V was trimmed by 2 bases and J by 6 bases, leaving 3 bases between them. The CDR3 coding sequence is TGTGCCACCAGTGATTCACCCGGGGAGCTGTTTTTT. Translated, it gives CATSDSPGELFF.

J is TRBJ2-1 and V is TRBV7-2; no clear D gene. V lost 4 bases and J 9 bases, leaving 10 bases between the germline ends. Germline loops: CDR1 SGHTA, CDR2 FQGNSA. CDR3 length equals 12 residues. The CDR3 DNA follows: TGTGCCAGCAGCTACTTTGGCGGTGAGCAGTTCTTC. Translating gives CASSYFGGEQFF.

The chain recombines TRBV15 with TRBJ2-7; 7 bases fit TRBD1. The CDR3 extends over 15 amino acids. Germline lookup yields CDR1 LNHNV and CDR2 YYDKDF (reference sequence). V shed 5 bases, J shed 2 bases, and the junction held 9 bases outside the gene matches. The CDR3 protein is CATSSPSGQTYEQYF. CDR3 in DNA: TGTGCCACCAGCTCACCCTCGGGACAGACCTACGAGCAGTACTTC.

The rearrangement joins TRBV24-1 to TRBJ2-7; D may correspond to TRBD1 or TRBD2 (5 bases each). CDR1 is KGHDR, CDR2 SFDVKD, per germline. The germline V and J ends were trimmed by 5 bases and 3 bases, with 10 bases remaining between them. This CDR3 contains 13 residues. CDR3 sequence: CATSGSGRYEQYF. The CDR3 DNA is TGTGCCACCAGTGGGTCGGGACGCTACGAGCAGTACTTC.

The genes are TRBV5-6 and TRBJ2-6; D possibly corresponds to TRBD1 (5 bases). This CDR3 comprises 15 residues. V gave up 5 bases and J gave up 4 bases, with 13 bases separating them. CDR1 is SGHDT, CDR2 YYEEEE, per germline. This chain's CDR3 is CASRFGGAGANVLTF. The CDR3, as DNA: TGTGCCAGCAGGTTTGGTGGGGCCGGGGCCAACGTCCTGACTTTC.